The T cell receptor beta chain described here comes from a study of shared clonotypes between healthy human individuals. Sequenced by immunoSEQ multiplex PCR; TCRdb stores in-frame clones only, minus some. Among millions of clones, approximately 92% were seen once, and the ten largest hold 0.11% to 0.15%. Study findings and constraints: How much donors shared clonotypes was expected to be affected by sequencing depth. Generation probability values for non-shared clonotypes were lower than those for clonotypes shared by all four donors.

Note on this clone: What it binds is not known.

The CDR3 totals 13 residues. Unmatched junction bases numbered 5, after V lost 10 bases and J lost 3 bases. Germline values: CDR1 MNHNY, CDR2 SVGAGI (reference sequence). The receptor was isolated from a man between 18 and 35 years old in good health. This chain uses TRBV6-6 with TRBJ2-2; 7 nucleotides align to TRBD1. The sample was naive CD4+ T cells sorted from blood. Described subset: CD45RA+ positively selected. CDR3 residues: CATLQGYTGELFF. CDR3 in DNA: TGTGCCACCTTACAGGGGTACACCGGGGAGCTGTTTTTT.